This T cell receptor beta chain was identified during a study of T cell responses to AZD1222 COVID-19 vaccine. The table came from immunoSEQ multiplex PCR; TCRdb's copy has only in-frame clones and leaves some out. This table has approximately 150,000 clones, 90% to 95% appearing once. Findings of the study overall: Regions 160-218 and 743-854 held dominance among vaccine-associated CD4 TCRs, which spanned spike.

Turning to this clone: Antigen: not known.

The V and J ends lost 6 bases and 2 bases respectively, with 10 bases between them. The CDR3 is made up of 13 amino acids. The sample in question was peripheral blood, obtained 28 days after the second AZD1222 dose. The chain employs TRBV12-3 or TRBV12-4 and TRBJ1-2, with D possibly being TRBD1 (6 bases). The TCR comes from an adult who received the AZD1222 COVID-19 vaccine. The chain's CDR3 is CASSSQGNYGYTF. The CDR3 DNA reads TGTGCCAGCAGCTCACAGGGAAACTATGGCTACACCTTC.